These 25 T cell receptor beta chains originate from one sample sequenced in a study of shared clonotypes between healthy human individuals. Positively selected for CCR7, the CD45RO-negative cells used as naive CD8 cells excluded terminally differentiated effector memory CD45RA+ cells. Only in-frame clones appear in the TCRdb table, and some are missing; sequencing was by immunoSEQ multiplex PCR. The profile shows around 1.9 million clones, over 85% of them singletons. The sequencing sample was made of naive CD8+ T cells from PBMCs. The source is a man aged 18 to 29 in good health. Some clones in this sample may be carry-over from other donors' samples.

The count of this clone is one. This sequence joins TRBV28 and TRBJ1-2, with D perhaps TRBD1 (5 bases). Trimming removed 7 bases at V and 8 bases at J, with 26 bases between. Germline CDR1 reads MDHEN; CDR2 reads SYDVKM. The CDR3 loop spans 16 amino acids. For the CDR3, the DNA is TGTGCCAGCAAGTCGACATTTGGGACCCGACACAAAGGCTACACCTTC. This encodes CASKSTFGTRHKGYTF.

About this clone itself: Other DNA sequences of this sample code for an identical CDR3. J is TRBJ2-7 and V is TRBV6-5; no clear D gene. Germline V gene lookup returns CDR1 MNHEY and CDR2 SVGAGI. There are 13 residues in the CDR3. The V end was cut by 0 bases, the J end by 5 bases, with 8 bases between. For the CDR3, the DNA is TGTGCCAGCAGTTACTCGGGAAGGGACGAGCAGTACTTC. Protein product: CASSYSGRDEQYF.

The rearrangement links TRBV7-2 to TRBJ2-5; 9 bases fit TRBD2. The J call is uncertain, as TRBJ2-7 better fits the DNA end. CDR1 is SGHTA, CDR2 FQGNSA, per germline. The CDR3 spans 16 residues. CDR3 residues: CASGLSGSPHRYEQYF. The DNA for the CDR3 is TGTGCCAGCGGGCTTAGCGGGAGCCCTCACCGCTACGAGCAGTACTTC.

This sequence joins TRBV11-2 and TRBJ2-7, with TRBD1 matching over 9 bases. In germline, CDR1 is SGHAT, CDR2 FQNNGV. V gave up 1 base and J gave up 4 bases; unmatched junction bases: 11. This CDR3 region has 17 residues. The CDR3 DNA reads as TGTGCCAGCAGCTTAGGGGGTGACGGACAGGGGCTTTACGAGCAGTACTTC. Protein: CASSLGGDGQGLYEQYF.

As DNA, the CDR3 is TGTGCCAGCAGCATTAAGGACTCAATTCTCTCCCGGTTCTTC. Amino acid sequence: CASSIKDSILSRFF. The genes are TRBV7-2 and TRBJ2-1, with D possibly TRBD2 on 5 matching bases. The CDR3 is made up of 14 amino acids. Trimming removed 5 bases from V and 15 bases from J, with 23 bases in between. CDR1 is SGHTA and CDR2 is FQGNSA in the germline V gene.

The V call is TRBV5-4, the J call TRBJ1-1, with no clear D. The CDR3 is 13 residues long. V was trimmed by 2 bases and J by 1 base, leaving 6 bases between them. Germline CDR1 SGHNT, CDR2 YYREEE (reference sequence). CDR3 sequence: CASSFSKNTEAFF. As DNA, the CDR3 is TGTGCCAGCAGCTTCAGCAAGAACACTGAAGCTTTCTTT.

On this clone: The same CDR3 is also encoded by other DNA sequences in this sample. The CDR3 DNA reads TGTGCCAGCAGCGTAGGAGGGAATGAGCAGTACTTC. Its protein product is CASSVGGNEQYF. The rearrangement uses TRBV9 and TRBJ2-7; the D gene is possibly TRBD2 (5 bases). Looked up from germline, CDR1 is SGDLS and CDR2 is YYNGEE. Trimming removed 0 bases from V and 7 bases from J, with 8 bases in between. The CDR3 has 12 residues.

The gene calls are TRBV19 and TRBJ1-3; D not certain. V lost 2 bases to trimming and J lost 2 bases, with 16 bases between them. The CDR3 runs to 17 residues. The germline V gene encodes CDR1 LNHDA and CDR2 SQIVND (reference sequence). CDR3 in DNA: TGTGCCAGTAGTATATCGGGCAGGAACCAAGCTGGAAACACCATATATTTT. This gives the protein CASSISGRNQAGNTIYF.

This chain links TRBV4-1 with TRBJ2-1; possible D gene TRBD2, 5 bases. The CDR3 length is 15 residues. Germline CDR1 reads MGHRA; CDR2 reads YSYEKL. Trimming stripped 4 bases from V and 4 bases from J, with 14 bases between. CDR3 bases: TGCGCCAGCAGCCTTCGTTGGGCGGGTTACAATGAGCAGTTCTTC. Amino acid sequence: CASSLRWAGYNEQFF.

J is TRBJ2-7 and V is TRBV27, with TRBD2 identical over 8 bases. With V trimmed by 6 bases and J by 2 bases, 9 bases remained unmatched. The CDR3 loop spans 15 amino acids. CDR1 is MNHEY and CDR2 is SMNVEV in the germline V gene (reference sequence). The CDR3 region is CASRGWTSRPYEQYF. DNA of the CDR3: TGTGCCAGCAGGGGGTGGACTAGCCGTCCCTACGAGCAGTACTTC.

The chain has TRBV30 and TRBJ1-2, with a weak D call TRBD1 (6 bases). The CDR3 totals 13 residues. V gave up 3 bases and J gave up 5 bases, with 13 bases separating them. Germline CDR1 GTSNPN, CDR2 SVGIG (reference sequence). As DNA, the CDR3 is TGTGCCTGGAGCCCAGAGGGGGGGTATGGCTACACCTTC. This codes for CAWSPEGGYGYTF. Variable domain in full (rest from reference TRBV30 and TRBJ1-2): SQTIHQWPATLVQPVGSPLSLECTVEGTSNPNLYWYRQAAGRGLQLLFYSVGIGQISSEVPQNLSASRPQDRQFILSSKKLLLSDSGFYLCAWSPEGGYGYTFGSGTRLTVV.

The chain combines TRBV29-1 with TRBJ1-5, with D maybe TRBD1 (5 bases). V lost 3 bases and J 6 bases, leaving 12 bases between the germline ends. This CDR3 region has 13 residues. Germline CDR1 and CDR2: SQVTM and ANQGSEA. CDR3 protein: CSVDGGAGQPQHF. CDR3 bases: TGCAGCGTTGACGGAGGGGCCGGTCAGCCCCAGCATTTT.

The V and J genes are TRBV19 and TRBJ1-4; D remains ambiguous. Germline V gene data show CDR1 as LNHDA and CDR2 as SQIVND (reference sequence). This CDR3 region has 14 residues. The V end lost 5 bases, the J end lost 5 bases, and 12 bases lay between the germline ends. The CDR3: CASSLGSVNEKLFF. The CDR3, as DNA: TGTGCCAGTAGTTTGGGCAGCGTAAATGAAAAACTGTTTTTT. Variable domain in full (rest from reference TRBV19 and TRBJ1-4): DGGITQSPKYLFRKEGQNVTLSCEQNLNHDAMYWYRQDPGQGLRLIYYSQIVNDFQKGDIAEGYSVSREKKESFPLTVTSAQKNPTAFYLCASSLGSVNEKLFFGSGTQLSVL.

The rearrangement joins TRBV25-1 to TRBJ2-5; D remains unclear. With the DNA end fitting TRBJ2-7 better, the J assignment may be wrong. The CDR3 contains 14 residues. Per germline, CDR1 MGHDK and CDR2 SYGVNS. CDR3: CASGRPGGGYEQYF. DNA of the CDR3: TGTGCCAGCGGAAGGCCGGGCGGCGGCTACGAGCAGTACTTC.

The CDR3 DNA reads as TGCGCCAGCAGCCAAGTTCGTTCGGGGACCGGGGAGCTGTTTTTT. Amino acid sequence: CASSQVRSGTGELFF. The chain combines TRBV4-1 with TRBJ2-2; TRBD2 is a possible D gene (5 bases). Per germline, CDR1 MGHRA and CDR2 YSYEKL. V was cut by 1 base and J by 5 bases, with 11 bases left in between. The CDR3 extends over 15 amino acids.

This chain links TRBV4-1 with TRBJ1-1, with a possible D match to TRBD1 (6 bases). CDR3 size: 15 residues. Trimming took off 2 bases at V and 7 bases at J, with 17 bases between the two ends. Germline CDR1 is MGHRA and CDR2 is YSYEKL. The DNA of the CDR3 is TGCGCCAGCAGCCAAATTTTACAGGGCGGGGGTGAAGCTTTCTTT. Translated, it gives CASSQILQGGGEAFF.

The chain carries TRBV9 and TRBJ1-1; TRBD1 might be the D (5 bases). Germline V gives CDR1 SGDLS, CDR2 YYNGEE. This CDR3 has 15 amino acids. V was pared by 4 bases and J by 2 bases, with 15 bases between. The CDR3 reads CASSPRQGVNTEAFF. DNA of the CDR3: TGTGCCAGCAGCCCCCGCCAGGGCGTAAACACTGAAGCTTTCTTT.

The chain employs TRBV7-3 and TRBJ2-2, with D perhaps given as TRBD1 or TRBD2 (5 bases each). Germline V CDR1 and CDR2: SGHTA, FQGTGA. This CDR3 spans 16 amino acids. Trimming took 2 bases from V and 7 from J, leaving 17 bases between them. CDR3 DNA: TGTGCCAGCAGCTTACCGAGGACGGGGCCAGGCGGGGAGCTGTTTTTT. This sequence encodes CASSLPRTGPGGELFF.

This clone was counted once. Other DNA sequences in this specimen translate into the identical CDR3. The chain employs TRBV13 and TRBJ1-2; maybe TRBD1 (5 bases). Per germline, CDR1 PRHDT and CDR2 FYEKMQ (reference sequence). V dropped 0 bases and J dropped 2 bases, with 7 bases sitting between them. The CDR3 loop spans 14 amino acids. This CDR3 reads CASSLGRANYGYTF. The CDR3 DNA is TGTGCCAGCAGCTTAGGCAGGGCGAACTATGGCTACACCTTC.

This chain uses TRBV6-5 with TRBJ2-7, with TRBD2 as a possible D gene (6 bases). CDR1 MNHEY and CDR2 SVGAGI come from the germline V gene. The CDR3 spans 15 residues. V was pared by 6 bases and J by 3 bases, with 18 bases between. CDR3 sequence (DNA): TGTGCCAGCAGAGCTGGCGGGGAACCGATCTACGAGCAGTACTTC. It encodes CASRAGGEPIYEQYF.

The gene calls are TRBV7-3 and TRBJ2-7; TRBD2 might be the D (5 bases). V was shortened by 4 bases and J by 7 bases, with 14 bases between the two germline ends. CDR1 SGHTA and CDR2 FQGTGA come from the germline V gene. This CDR3 comprises 13 residues. For the CDR3, the DNA is TGTGCCAGCAGCTCGGACCCTTCGGGGGAGCAGTACTTC. Translating it yields CASSSDPSGEQYF.

J is TRBJ2-1 and V is TRBV6-1; D is unresolved. The germline CDR1 and CDR2 sequences are MNHNS and SASEGT. CDR3 length equals 17 residues. The germline V and J ends were trimmed by 2 bases and 7 bases, with 21 bases remaining between them. As DNA, the CDR3 is TGTGCCAGCAGTGAACCCTTCGCCGTGGCAGGCGGAAATGAGCAGTTCTTC. Its protein product is CASSEPFAVAGGNEQFF.

The chain employs TRBV21-1 and TRBJ1-3. TRBV21-1 is listed as a pseudogene. This CDR3 region has 12 residues. The CDR3 here is CASSKSWTAIYF. As DNA, the CDR3 is TGTGCCAGCAGCAAAAGTTGGACTGCCATATATTTT.

This chain links TRBV4-1 with TRBJ1-1; D unclear. Per germline, CDR1 MGHRA and CDR2 YSYEKL. There are 19 residues in the CDR3. Trimming removed 1 base from V and 1 base from J, with 22 bases in between. CDR3 region: CASSQAPGTGRVGNTEAFF. Here the CDR3 DNA reads TGCGCCAGCAGCCAAGCTCCAGGCACGGGGAGAGTTGGGAACACTGAAGCTTTCTTT.

The chain employs TRBV13 and TRBJ2-3; 10 positions match TRBD2. The V and J ends lost 5 bases and 5 bases, in that order; junction bases with no gene match: 4. Germline lookup yields CDR1 PRHDT and CDR2 FYEKMQ (reference sequence). The CDR3 is 14 amino acids. This chain's CDR3 is CASSPRTSGDTQYF. CDR3 DNA: TGTGCCAGCAGCCCGAGGACTAGCGGAGATACGCAGTATTTT.